The 17 T cell receptor beta chains given below trace back to one sample, sequenced in a study of blood T cell repertoires in COVID-19. Sequenced by immunoSEQ multiplex PCR; TCRdb stores in-frame clones only, minus some. The data show 380,000 or so clones, 88% seen once. The sequenced material came from PBMCs or T cells enriched from blood (not recorded which). The receptors shown here come from a woman under 40 with acute COVID-19.

This clone occurred once. The chain recombines TRBV7-2 with TRBJ2-7; TRBD1 matches 7 bases. CDR1 is SGHTA and CDR2 is FQGNSA in the germline V gene. Unmatched junction bases numbered 7, after V lost 6 bases and J lost 2 bases. CDR3 length: 14 residues. The CDR3 sequence is CASSPPTGPYEQYF. The CDR3 DNA reads as TGTGCCAGCAGTCCACCGACAGGGCCCTACGAGCAGTACTTC.

J is TRBJ1-1 and V is TRBV7-3; TRBD1 is a possible D gene (6 bases). In germline, CDR1 is SGHTA, CDR2 FQGTGA. With 4 bases removed from V and 3 bases from J, the gap between germline ends came to 9 bases. This CDR3 is 13 amino acids long. The CDR3 nucleotides read TGTGCCAGCAGCTGGGGGGGCCACACTGAAGCTTTCTTT. Protein: CASSWGGHTEAFF.

The rearrangement links TRBV5-1 to TRBJ1-1; TRBD1 matches at 12 bases. The CDR3 is 15 residues long. The V and J ends lost 2 bases and 11 bases, in that order; junction bases with no gene match: 10. Germline values: CDR1 SGHRS, CDR2 YFSETQ. CDR3 nucleotide sequence: TGCGCCAGCAGCTTACAGGGACAGGGGGCCTTGAACGCTTTCTTT. Its protein is CASSLQGQGALNAFF.

The chain links TRBV6-1 to TRBJ2-7, with D unresolved. Germline loops: CDR1 MNHNS, CDR2 SASEGT. Trimming removed 1 base at V and 1 base at J, with 17 bases between. The CDR3 length is 17 residues. The CDR3 DNA is TGTGCCAGCAGTGAAGGGGCAGCTATAAACCAGTCCTACGAGCAGTACTTC. This sequence encodes CASSEGAAINQSYEQYF.

The rearrangement uses TRBV5-1 and TRBJ1-1; possibly TRBD1 for D (5 bases). The CDR3 runs to 12 residues. Germline assignment: CDR1 SGHRS and CDR2 YFSETQ. Trimming took 1 base from V and 6 from J, leaving 7 bases between them. The DNA for the CDR3 is TGCGCCAGCAGCTTGTCGGGGGCTGAAGCTTTCTTT. Translation: CASSLSGAEAFF.

This clone was found once. The CDR3 sequence is CASQGSSYNSPLHF. DNA for the CDR3: TGTGCCAGCCAGGGGAGCTCCTATAATTCACCCCTCCACTTT. The J gene is TRBJ1-6, the V gene TRBV19; TRBD1 is a possible D gene (6 bases). The V and J ends lost 9 bases and 0 bases respectively, with 9 bases between them. The CDR3 runs to 14 residues. Per germline, CDR1 LNHDA and CDR2 SQIVND (reference sequence).

This chain joins TRBV10-3 and TRBJ1-5, with a tentative D call TRBD1 (5 bases). This CDR3 has 15 amino acids. The germline gives CDR1 ENHRY, CDR2 SYGVKD. Trimming pared 0 bases from V and 7 bases from J, leaving 13 bases between. CDR3 bases: TGTGCCATCAGTGAGTCAGTCCAGGGTAGACAGCCCCAGCATTTT. This encodes CAISESVQGRQPQHF.

The chain employs TRBV12-5 and TRBJ2-7; weak D call: TRBD2 (5 bases). Looked up from germline, CDR1 is LGHNT and CDR2 is FRNRAP. Trimming stripped 0 bases from V and 0 bases from J, with 9 bases between. The CDR3 contains 15 residues. Written as DNA, the CDR3 is TGTGCTAGTGGTTTGGTACTAGGTACCTCCTACGAGCAGTACTTC. Its protein product is CASGLVLGTSYEQYF. The variable domain in full, with the rest retrieved from reference TRBV12-5 and TRBJ2-7, is DARVTQTPRHKVTEMGQEVTMRCQPILGHNTVFWYRQTMMQGLELLAYFRNRAPLDDSGMPKDRFSAEMPDATLATLKIQPSEPRDSAVYFCASGLVLGTSYEQYFGPGTRLTVT.

The CDR3, as DNA: TGTGCCAGTAGTTTATTGGGAGGGTTGAGCACTGAAGCTTTCTTT. The encoded protein is CASSLLGGLSTEAFF. The chain carries TRBV19 and TRBJ1-1; no definite D call. The V gene lost 5 bases and the J gene lost 4 bases, with 17 bases spanning the gap. This CDR3 has 15 residues. CDR1 and CDR2 (germline): LNHDA, SQIVND (reference sequence).

The gene calls are TRBV5-1 and TRBJ2-7, with 9 nucleotides matching TRBD1. V lost 0 bases and J lost 7; bases outside the gene matches: 8. In germline, CDR1 is SGHRS, CDR2 YFSETQ. This CDR3 contains 15 residues. CDR3 coding DNA: TGCGCCAGCAGCTTGGTACAGGGGGCGGTGGATGAGCAGTACTTC. Amino acids: CASSLVQGAVDEQYF.

This clone has only one observation. This chain joins TRBV6-5 and TRBJ1-2, with D unclear. Trimming removed 6 bases from V and 7 bases from J, with 18 bases in between. Looked up from germline, CDR1 is MNHEY and CDR2 is SVGAGI. The CDR3 runs to 14 residues. The CDR3 bases are TGTGCCAGCAGCTATACCGGAGGTAGAGGTGGCTACACCTTC. It is translated as CASSYTGGRGGYTF.

J is TRBJ1-1 and V is TRBV5-6, with D tentatively TRBD1 (6 bases). Trimming took 0 bases from V and 1 from J, leaving 22 bases between them. Germline assignment: CDR1 SGHDT and CDR2 YYEEEE. The CDR3 has 19 residues. The CDR3 DNA reads as TGTGCCAGCAGCTTGGAGTTATTTACCCTCCAGGGGCCGAACACTGAAGCTTTCTTT. This gives the protein CASSLELFTLQGPNTEAFF.

The chain combines TRBV6-2 or TRBV6-3 with TRBJ2-5, with a tentative D call TRBD2 (6 bases). The germline CDR1 and CDR2 sequences are MNHEY and SVGEGT. The CDR3 totals 13 residues. Trimming shortened V by 4 bases and J by 5 bases, and 11 bases separated the two germline ends. The CDR3: CASSFGGGETQYF. CDR3 coding DNA: TGTGCCAGCAGTTTCGGAGGAGGGGAGACCCAGTACTTC.

This clone was recorded only once. The genes are TRBV19 and TRBJ2-7; 9 nucleotides agree with TRBD1. The CDR3 covers 15 residues. Germline CDR1 and CDR2: LNHDA and SQIVND (reference sequence). V was pared by 5 bases and J by 0 bases, with 5 bases of the junction left unmatched. The CDR3 reads CASSPGTGHSYEQYF. The CDR3 nucleotides read TGTGCCAGTAGTCCCGGGACAGGGCACTCCTACGAGCAGTACTTC.

This chain joins TRBV10-1 and TRBJ1-4, with D possibly being TRBD1 (6 bases). Germline V lookup: CDR1 WNHNN, CDR2 SYGVQD (reference sequence). V was shortened by 9 bases and J by 3 bases, with 14 bases between the two germline ends. This CDR3 has 14 amino acids. CDR3 bases: TGCGCCAGTTCCGGGGGGGCGGCTAATGAAAAACTGTTTTTT. Translated: CASSGGAANEKLFF.

The chain links TRBV9 to TRBJ1-2; TRBD1 agrees at 8 bases. The CDR3 loop spans 14 amino acids. In germline, CDR1 is SGDLS, CDR2 YYNGEE. With 4 bases clipped from V and 6 bases from J, the junction kept 8 bases outside the gene matches. CDR3 nucleotide sequence: TGTGCCAGCAGCCCCTGGACAGGGATAAATGGCTACACCTTC. This translates into CASSPWTGINGYTF.

The rearrangement uses TRBV28 and TRBJ2-5, with D perhaps TRBD2 (6 bases). V shed 7 bases and J shed 4 bases, with 19 bases lying between them. This CDR3 is built from 15 residues. CDR1 and CDR2 from the germline V gene are MDHEN and SYDVKM. CDR3 in amino acids: CASTENRRGGETQYF. In DNA, the CDR3 is TGTGCCAGCACCGAAAACCGGCGGGGAGGAGAGACCCAGTACTTC.